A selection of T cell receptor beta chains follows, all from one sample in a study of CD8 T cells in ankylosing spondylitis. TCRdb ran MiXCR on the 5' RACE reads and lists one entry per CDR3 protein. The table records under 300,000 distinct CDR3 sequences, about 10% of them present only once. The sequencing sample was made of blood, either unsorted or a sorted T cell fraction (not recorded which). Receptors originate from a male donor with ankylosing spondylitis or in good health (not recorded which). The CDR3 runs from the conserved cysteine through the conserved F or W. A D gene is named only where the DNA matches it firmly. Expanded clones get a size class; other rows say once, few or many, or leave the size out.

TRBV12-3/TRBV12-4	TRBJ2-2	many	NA	CASRPRMNTGELFF	TGTGCCAGCAGACCCCGCATGAACACCGGGGAGCTGTTTTTT
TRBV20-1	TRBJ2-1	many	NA	CSASKGGEGQDYNEQFF	TGCAGTGCCAGCAAAGGGGGGGAGGGACAGGACTACAATGAGCAGTTCTTC
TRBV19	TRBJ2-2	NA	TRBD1	CAGSIRLRQGDGGELFF	TGTGCCGGTAGTATTCGCTTGAGACAGGGAGACGGCGGGGAGCTGTTTTTT
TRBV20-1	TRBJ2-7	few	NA	CSAWTGEALEQYF	TGCAGTGCCTGGACCGGGGAGGCTCTCGAGCAGTACTTC
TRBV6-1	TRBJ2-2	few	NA	CASNRGPFTGELFF	TGTGCCAGCAACCGGGGGCCATTCACCGGGGAGCTGTTTTTT
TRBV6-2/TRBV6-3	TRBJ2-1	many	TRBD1	CASSYTGGWNEQFF	TGTGCCAGCAGTTACACAGGGGGCTGGAATGAGCAGTTCTTC
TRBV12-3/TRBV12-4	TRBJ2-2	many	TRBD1	CASSSDRVGTGELFF	TGTGCCAGCAGTTCGGACAGGGTAGGAACCGGGGAGCTGTTTTTT
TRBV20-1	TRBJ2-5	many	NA	CSARKGSQETQYF	TGCAGTGCTAGAAAGGGTAGTCAAGAGACCCAGTACTTC
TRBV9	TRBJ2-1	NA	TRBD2	CASSATSGGASEQFF	TGTGCCAGCAGCGCCACTAGCGGGGGGGCCAGTGAGCAGTTCTTC
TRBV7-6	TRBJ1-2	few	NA	CASSPRVNYGYTF	TGTGCCAGCAGCCCCAGGGTTAACTATGGCTACACCTTC
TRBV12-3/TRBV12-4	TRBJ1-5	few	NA	CASSLGRGRNQPQHF	TGTGCCAGCAGTTTAGGCAGGGGAAGGAATCAGCCCCAGCATTTT